This entry lists 10 T cell receptor beta chains sequenced from one sample in a study of OX40 agonist ivuxolimab in advanced cancers. Profiled with immunoSEQ multiplex PCR; TCRdb holds only in-frame clones, not every one. Here the sample spans approximately 66,000 clones, about 91% being singletons. The material was CD4+ or CD8+ T cells sorted from blood, obtained in a trial of the OX40 agonist ivuxolimab. Every receptor here comes from an adult with an advanced solid tumor such as melanoma, head and neck, liver or kidney cancer.

V is TRBV15 and J is TRBJ2-7; D remains ambiguous. In germline, CDR1 is LNHNV, CDR2 YYDKDF (reference sequence). V was cut by 3 bases and J by 4 bases, with 10 bases left in between. The CDR3 consists of 13 residues. The CDR3 sequence: CATSSPRLYEQYF. CDR3 nucleotide sequence: TGTGCCACCAGCAGCCCGCGTTTATACGAGCAGTACTTC.

V is TRBV7-2 and J is TRBJ2-7; no definite D call. The V end was cut by 2 bases, the J end by 4 bases, with 12 bases between. The CDR3 is made up of 14 amino acids. Germline-derived CDR1 and CDR2 are SGHTA and FQGNSA. For the CDR3, the DNA is TGTGCCAGCAGCTTACCCTCTGGGTCTTACGAGCAGTACTTC. This sequence encodes CASSLPSGSYEQYF.

There are a few counts of this clone. The rearrangement joins TRBV5-8 to TRBJ2-2; D is undetermined. Per germline, CDR1 SGHTS and CDR2 YDEGEE. With 3 bases removed from V and 5 bases from J, the gap between germline ends came to 8 bases. This CDR3 has 13 amino acids. Here the CDR3 reads CASSWIGTGELFF. Written as DNA, the CDR3 is TGTGCCAGCAGCTGGATCGGGACCGGGGAGCTGTTTTTT.

The chain is built from TRBV5-1 and TRBJ2-2; maybe TRBD1 (6 bases). The CDR3 is made up of 17 amino acids. Trimming removed 2 bases from V and 0 bases from J, with 14 bases in between. Germline V CDR1 and CDR2: SGHRS, YFSETQ. This CDR3 reads CASSFTTGTTNTGELFF. For the CDR3, the DNA is TGCGCCAGCAGCTTTACGACCGGGACAACGAACACCGGGGAGCTGTTTTTT.

This sequence joins TRBV5-4 and TRBJ1-4; maybe TRBD1 (5 bases). Germline V CDR1 and CDR2: SGHNT, YYREEE (reference sequence). CDR3 length equals 16 residues. The V gene lost 2 bases and the J gene lost 0 bases, with 11 bases spanning the gap. The CDR3 DNA reads as TGTGCCAGCAGCTTCGGGGGGGGAGCAACTAATGAAAAACTGTTTTTT. It translates to CASSFGGGATNEKLFF.

This chain connects TRBV11-2 to TRBJ2-3, with a tentative D call TRBD2 (5 bases). The ends were cut back, 4 bases at V and 2 bases at J, with 13 bases in the middle. The CDR3 is 15 amino acids. Looked up from germline, CDR1 is SGHAT and CDR2 is FQNNGV. CDR3 in DNA: TGTGCCAGCAGCTCAGAAGCGGTCCTCACAGATACGCAGTATTTT. Its protein product is CASSSEAVLTDTQYF.

The V call is TRBV11-3, the J call TRBJ2-2; 8 positions agree with TRBD1. V was pared by 4 bases and J by 5 bases, with 3 bases of the junction left unmatched. CDR1 and CDR2 (germline): SGHNT, YENEEA. The CDR3 contains 14 residues. This CDR3 is CASSYQGATGELFF. The CDR3 DNA sequence: TGTGCCAGCAGCTACCAGGGGGCGACCGGGGAGCTGTTTTTT. The whole variable domain, filled in from reference TRBV11-3 and TRBJ2-2, reads EAGVVQSPRYKIIEKKQPVAFWCNPISGHNTLYWYLQNLGQGPELLIRYENEEAVDDSQLPKDRFSAERLKGVDSTLKIQPAELGDSAVYLCASSYQGATGELFFGEGSRLTVL.

This clone appeared a few times. The chain couples TRBV18 to TRBJ2-7; D remains unclear. Germline CDR1 is KGHSH and CDR2 is LQKENI. V shed 2 bases and J shed 5 bases, with 10 bases lying between them. The CDR3 is 13 amino acids. The CDR3: CASSPGSWDEQYF. The DNA for the CDR3 is TGTGCCAGCTCACCAGGTTCCTGGGACGAGCAGTACTTC.

This clone was seen a single time. The chain links TRBV18 to TRBJ2-7; 10 bases line up with TRBD2. In germline, CDR1 is KGHSH, CDR2 LQKENI. V was pared by 3 bases and J by 3 bases, with 2 bases of the junction left unmatched. CDR3 length equals 14 residues. The CDR3: CASSPTSGYYEQYF. DNA for the CDR3: TGTGCCAGCTCACCGACTAGCGGGTACTACGAGCAGTACTTC. The variable domain in full, with the rest retrieved from reference TRBV18 and TRBJ2-7, is NAGVMQNPRHLVRRRGQEARLRCSPMKGHSHVYWYRQLPEEGLKFMVYLQKENIIDESGMPKERFSAEFPKEGPSILRIQQVVRGDSAAYFCASSPTSGYYEQYFGPGTRLTVT.

V usage is TRBV5-1 and J usage is TRBJ1-1; a weak D match, TRBD1 (6 bases). Trimming pared 4 bases from V and 1 base from J, leaving 17 bases between. Germline V gene sequence: CDR1 SGHRS, CDR2 YFSETQ. The CDR3 covers 16 residues. CDR3 in DNA: TGCGCCAGCAGCGTCAGGTCAGGGGCGGAGAACACTGAAGCTTTCTTT. Translating it yields CASSVRSGAENTEAFF.